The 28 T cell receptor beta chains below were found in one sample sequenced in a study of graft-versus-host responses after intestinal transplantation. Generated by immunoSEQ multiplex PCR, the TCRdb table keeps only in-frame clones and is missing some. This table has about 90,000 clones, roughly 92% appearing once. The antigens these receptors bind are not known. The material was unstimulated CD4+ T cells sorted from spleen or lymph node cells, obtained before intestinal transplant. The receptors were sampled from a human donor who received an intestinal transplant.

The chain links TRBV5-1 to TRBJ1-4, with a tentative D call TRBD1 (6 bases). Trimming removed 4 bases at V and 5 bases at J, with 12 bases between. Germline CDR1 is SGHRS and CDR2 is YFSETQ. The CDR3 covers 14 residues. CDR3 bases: TGCGCCAGCAGCCCGGGACAACAGAATGAAAAACTGTTTTTT. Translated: CASSPGQQNEKLFF.

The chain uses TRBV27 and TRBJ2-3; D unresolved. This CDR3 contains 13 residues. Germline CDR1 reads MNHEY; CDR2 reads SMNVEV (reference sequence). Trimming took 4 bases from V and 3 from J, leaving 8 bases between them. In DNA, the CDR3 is TGTGCCAGCAGTTACGGGCGGACAGATACGCAGTATTTT. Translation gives CASSYGRTDTQYF.

The CDR3 DNA reads as TGCGCCAGCAGCGTGACAGGGGATGAGCAGTTCTTC. Translated: CASSVTGDEQFF. This chain links TRBV10-2 with TRBJ2-1; 8 nucleotides match TRBD1. There are 12 residues in the CDR3. The V segment lost 6 bases and the J segment 8 bases; nucleotides outside the gene matches: 3. Germline V gene data show CDR1 as WSHSY and CDR2 as SAAADI.

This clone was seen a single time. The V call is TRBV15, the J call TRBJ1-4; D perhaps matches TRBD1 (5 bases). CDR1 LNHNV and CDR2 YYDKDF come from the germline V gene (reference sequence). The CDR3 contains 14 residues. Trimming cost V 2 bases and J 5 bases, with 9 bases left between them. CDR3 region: CATSRKGRNEKLFF. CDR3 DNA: TGTGCCACCAGCAGAAAGGGGAGAAATGAAAAACTGTTTTTT.

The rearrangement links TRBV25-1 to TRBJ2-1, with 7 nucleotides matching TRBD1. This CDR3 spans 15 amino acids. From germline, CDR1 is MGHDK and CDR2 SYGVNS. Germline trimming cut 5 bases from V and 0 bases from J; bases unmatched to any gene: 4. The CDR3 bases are TGTGCCAGCAGTCCGGACAGGTCCTCCTACAATGAGCAGTTCTTC. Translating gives CASSPDRSSYNEQFF. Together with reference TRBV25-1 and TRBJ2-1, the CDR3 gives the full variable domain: EADIYQTPRYLVIGTGKKITLECSQTMGHDKMYWYQQDPGMELHLIHYSYGVNSTEKGDLSSESTVSRIRTEHFPLTLESARPSHTSQYLCASSPDRSSYNEQFFGPGTRLTVL.

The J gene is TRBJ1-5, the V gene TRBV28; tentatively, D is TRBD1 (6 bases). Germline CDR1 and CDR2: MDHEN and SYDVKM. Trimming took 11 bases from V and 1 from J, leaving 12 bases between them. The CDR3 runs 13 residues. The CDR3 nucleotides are TGTGCCTCCCGAGGGGGGAGCAATCAGCCCCAGCATTTT. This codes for CASRGGSNQPQHF.

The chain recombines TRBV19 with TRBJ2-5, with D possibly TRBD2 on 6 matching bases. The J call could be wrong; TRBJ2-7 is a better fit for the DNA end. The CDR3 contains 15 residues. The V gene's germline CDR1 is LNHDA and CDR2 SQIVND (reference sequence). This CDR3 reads CASSIDSSVPYEQYF. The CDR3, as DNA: TGTGCCAGTAGTATAGACTCTAGCGTGCCCTACGAGCAGTACTTC.

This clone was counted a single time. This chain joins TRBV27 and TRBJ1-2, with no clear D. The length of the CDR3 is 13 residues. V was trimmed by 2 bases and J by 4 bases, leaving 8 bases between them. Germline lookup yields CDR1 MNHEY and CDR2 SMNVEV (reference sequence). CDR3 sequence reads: CASSLTGFYGYTF. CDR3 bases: TGTGCCAGCAGTTTAACGGGATTCTATGGCTACACCTTC.

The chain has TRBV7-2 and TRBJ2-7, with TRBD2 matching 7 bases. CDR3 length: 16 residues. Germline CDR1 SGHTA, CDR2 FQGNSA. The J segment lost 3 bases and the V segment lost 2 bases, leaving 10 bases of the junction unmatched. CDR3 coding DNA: TGTGCCAGCAGCTTACGGGCAAGCGGGAACCTCTACGAGCAGTACTTC. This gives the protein CASSLRASGNLYEQYF.

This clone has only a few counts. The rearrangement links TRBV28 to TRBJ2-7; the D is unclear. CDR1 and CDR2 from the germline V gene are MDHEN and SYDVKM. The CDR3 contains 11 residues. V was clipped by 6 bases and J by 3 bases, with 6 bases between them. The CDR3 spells CASSRYYEQYF. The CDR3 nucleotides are TGTGCCAGCAGCCGCTACTACGAGCAGTACTTC.

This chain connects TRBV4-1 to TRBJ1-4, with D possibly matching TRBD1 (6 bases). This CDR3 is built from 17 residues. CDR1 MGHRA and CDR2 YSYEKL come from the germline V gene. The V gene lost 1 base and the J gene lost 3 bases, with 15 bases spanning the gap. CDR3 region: CASSQVLGGRANEKLFF. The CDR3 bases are TGCGCCAGCAGCCAAGTGTTAGGGGGAAGGGCTAATGAAAAACTGTTTTTT.

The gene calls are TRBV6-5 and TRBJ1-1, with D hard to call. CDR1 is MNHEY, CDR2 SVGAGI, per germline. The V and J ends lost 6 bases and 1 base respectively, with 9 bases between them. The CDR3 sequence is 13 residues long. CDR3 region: CASSLQQNTEAFF. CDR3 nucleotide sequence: TGTGCCAGCAGCCTGCAACAGAACACTGAAGCTTTCTTT.

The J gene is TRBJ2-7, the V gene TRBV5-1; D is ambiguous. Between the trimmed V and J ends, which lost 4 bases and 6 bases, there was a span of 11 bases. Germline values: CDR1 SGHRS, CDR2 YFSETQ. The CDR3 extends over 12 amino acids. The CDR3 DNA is TGCGCCAGCAGCGCCCCGAGTCTCGAGCAGTACTTC. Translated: CASSAPSLEQYF.

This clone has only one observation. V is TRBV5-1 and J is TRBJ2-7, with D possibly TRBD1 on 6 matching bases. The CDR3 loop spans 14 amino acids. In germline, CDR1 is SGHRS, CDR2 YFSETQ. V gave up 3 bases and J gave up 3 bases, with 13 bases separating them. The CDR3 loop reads CASSSGQLDYEQYF. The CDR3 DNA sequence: TGCGCCAGCAGCTCCGGACAGCTAGACTACGAGCAGTACTTC.

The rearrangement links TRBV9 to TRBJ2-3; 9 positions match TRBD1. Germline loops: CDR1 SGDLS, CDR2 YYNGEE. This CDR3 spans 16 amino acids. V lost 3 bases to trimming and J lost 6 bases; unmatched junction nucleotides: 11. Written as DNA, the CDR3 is TGTGCCAGCAGCGGAACAGGGGGCGCAGTGATTGATACGCAGTATTTT. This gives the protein CASSGTGGAVIDTQYF.

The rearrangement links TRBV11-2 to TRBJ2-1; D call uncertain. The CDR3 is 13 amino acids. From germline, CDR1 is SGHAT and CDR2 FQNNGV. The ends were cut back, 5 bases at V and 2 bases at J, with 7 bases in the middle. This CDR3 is CASSQATYNEQFF. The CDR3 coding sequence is TGTGCCAGCAGCCAGGCGACCTACAATGAGCAGTTCTTC.

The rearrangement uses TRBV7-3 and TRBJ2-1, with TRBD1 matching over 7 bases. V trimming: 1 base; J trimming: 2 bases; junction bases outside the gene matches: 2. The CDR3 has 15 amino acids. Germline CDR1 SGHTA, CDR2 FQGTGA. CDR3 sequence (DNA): TGTGCCAGCAGCTTAAGACAGGGTACCTACAATGAGCAGTTCTTC. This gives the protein CASSLRQGTYNEQFF.

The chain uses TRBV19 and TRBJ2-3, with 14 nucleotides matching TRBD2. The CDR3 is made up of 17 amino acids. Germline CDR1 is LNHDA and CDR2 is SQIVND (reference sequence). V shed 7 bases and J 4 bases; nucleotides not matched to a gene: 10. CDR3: CASNLGLAGEAADTQYF. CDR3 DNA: TGTGCCAGTAACCTGGGACTAGCGGGAGAGGCGGCAGATACGCAGTATTTT.

The CDR3 DNA reads as TGTGCCAGCAGCTCCGACAGGGATTGGGAGACCCAGTACTTC. It yields the protein CASSSDRDWETQYF. V usage is TRBV11-2 and J usage is TRBJ2-5, with 7 bases aligning to TRBD1. After removal of 4 bases from V and 5 bases from J, the junction contained 7 bases not matched to a gene. The germline gives CDR1 SGHAT, CDR2 FQNNGV. The CDR3 covers 14 residues. The full variable domain, in which reference TRBV11-2 and TRBJ2-5 provide the parts outside the CDR3, is EAGVAQSPRYKIIEKRQSVAFWCNPISGHATLYWYQQILGQGPKLLIQFQNNGVVDDSQLPKDRFSAERLKGVDSTLKIQPAKLEDSAVYLCASSSDRDWETQYFGPGTRLLVL.

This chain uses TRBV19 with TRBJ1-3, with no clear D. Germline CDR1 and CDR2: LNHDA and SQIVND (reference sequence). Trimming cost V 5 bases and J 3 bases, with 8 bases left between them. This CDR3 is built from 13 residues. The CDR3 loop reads CASSRFDGNTIYF. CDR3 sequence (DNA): TGTGCCAGTAGTCGATTCGATGGAAACACCATATATTTT.

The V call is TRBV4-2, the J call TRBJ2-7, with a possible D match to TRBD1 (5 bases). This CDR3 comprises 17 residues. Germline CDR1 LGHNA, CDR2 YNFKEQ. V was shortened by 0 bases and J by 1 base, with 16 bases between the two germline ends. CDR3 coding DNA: TGTGCCAGCAGCCAAGAAGGGGTACTTTCCACTTCCTACGAGCAGTACTTC. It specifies CASSQEGVLSTSYEQYF.

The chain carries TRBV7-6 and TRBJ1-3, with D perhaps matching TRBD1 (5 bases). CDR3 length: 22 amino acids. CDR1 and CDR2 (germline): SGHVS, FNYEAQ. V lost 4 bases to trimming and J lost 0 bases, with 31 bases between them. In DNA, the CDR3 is TGTGCCAGCAGCTCCCGGGACCCGACCCATCCCGCGGCCCCCCTCTCTGGAAACACCATATATTTT. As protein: CASSSRDPTHPAAPLSGNTIYF.

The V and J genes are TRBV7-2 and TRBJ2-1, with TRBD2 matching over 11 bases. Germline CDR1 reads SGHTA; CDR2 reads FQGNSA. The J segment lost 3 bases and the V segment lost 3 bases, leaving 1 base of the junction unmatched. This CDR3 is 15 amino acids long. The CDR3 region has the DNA TGTGCCAGCAGCTTGACTAGCGGGAACTACAATGAGCAGTTCTTC. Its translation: CASSLTSGNYNEQFF.

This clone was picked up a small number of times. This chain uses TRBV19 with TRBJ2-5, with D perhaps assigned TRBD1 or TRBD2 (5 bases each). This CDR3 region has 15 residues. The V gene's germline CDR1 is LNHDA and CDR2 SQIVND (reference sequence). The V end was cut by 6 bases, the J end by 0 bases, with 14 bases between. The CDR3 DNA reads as TGTGCCAGTAGCGGGGCAGTTAGCTACCAAGAGACCCAGTACTTC. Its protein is CASSGAVSYQETQYF.

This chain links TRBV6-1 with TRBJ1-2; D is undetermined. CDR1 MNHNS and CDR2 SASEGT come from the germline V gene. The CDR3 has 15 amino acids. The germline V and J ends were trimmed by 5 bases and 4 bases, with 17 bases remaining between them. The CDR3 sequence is CASSFHGRLAYGYTF. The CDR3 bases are TGTGCCAGCAGTTTTCACGGACGGTTGGCCTATGGCTACACCTTC.

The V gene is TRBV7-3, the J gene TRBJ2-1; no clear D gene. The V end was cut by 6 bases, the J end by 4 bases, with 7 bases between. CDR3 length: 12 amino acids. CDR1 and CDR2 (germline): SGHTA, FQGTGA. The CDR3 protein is CASRDRYNEQFF. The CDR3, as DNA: TGTGCCAGCAGGGACCGGTACAATGAGCAGTTCTTC.

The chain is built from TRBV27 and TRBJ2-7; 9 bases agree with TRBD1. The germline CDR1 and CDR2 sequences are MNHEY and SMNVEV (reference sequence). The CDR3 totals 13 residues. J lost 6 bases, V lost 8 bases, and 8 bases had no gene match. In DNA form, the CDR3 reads TGTGCCAGCCGGGACAGGGCCCACCTCGAGCAGTACTTC. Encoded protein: CASRDRAHLEQYF.

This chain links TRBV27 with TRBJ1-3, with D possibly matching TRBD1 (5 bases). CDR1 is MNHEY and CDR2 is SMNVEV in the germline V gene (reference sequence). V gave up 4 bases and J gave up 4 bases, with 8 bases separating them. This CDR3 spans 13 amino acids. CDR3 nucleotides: TGTGCCAGCAGTTCTTCAGGGGGAAACACCATATATTTT. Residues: CASSSSGGNTIYF.